This T cell receptor (beta chain) appears in the sequencing data of a study of blood T cell repertoires in COVID-19. CDR1 and CDR2 from the germline V gene are GTSNPN and SVGIG (reference sequence). V lost 2 bases to trimming and J lost 0 bases; unmatched junction nucleotides: 4. This CDR3 comprises 15 residues. Sequencing used immunoSEQ multiplex PCR; TCRdb keeps in-frame clones, though not all of them. The sample consists of about 370,000 clones, more than 85% of them appearing once. The clonotype comes from a woman in her 40s who had been exposed to COVID-19. The rearrangement joins TRBV30 to TRBJ2-1; TRBD2 agrees at 7 bases. Sequences were obtained from PBMCs or T cells enriched from blood (not recorded which). CDR3 DNA: TGTGCCTGGAGTAAACTAGCGAACTCCTACAATGAGCAGTTCTTC. Protein: CAWSKLANSYNEQFF.